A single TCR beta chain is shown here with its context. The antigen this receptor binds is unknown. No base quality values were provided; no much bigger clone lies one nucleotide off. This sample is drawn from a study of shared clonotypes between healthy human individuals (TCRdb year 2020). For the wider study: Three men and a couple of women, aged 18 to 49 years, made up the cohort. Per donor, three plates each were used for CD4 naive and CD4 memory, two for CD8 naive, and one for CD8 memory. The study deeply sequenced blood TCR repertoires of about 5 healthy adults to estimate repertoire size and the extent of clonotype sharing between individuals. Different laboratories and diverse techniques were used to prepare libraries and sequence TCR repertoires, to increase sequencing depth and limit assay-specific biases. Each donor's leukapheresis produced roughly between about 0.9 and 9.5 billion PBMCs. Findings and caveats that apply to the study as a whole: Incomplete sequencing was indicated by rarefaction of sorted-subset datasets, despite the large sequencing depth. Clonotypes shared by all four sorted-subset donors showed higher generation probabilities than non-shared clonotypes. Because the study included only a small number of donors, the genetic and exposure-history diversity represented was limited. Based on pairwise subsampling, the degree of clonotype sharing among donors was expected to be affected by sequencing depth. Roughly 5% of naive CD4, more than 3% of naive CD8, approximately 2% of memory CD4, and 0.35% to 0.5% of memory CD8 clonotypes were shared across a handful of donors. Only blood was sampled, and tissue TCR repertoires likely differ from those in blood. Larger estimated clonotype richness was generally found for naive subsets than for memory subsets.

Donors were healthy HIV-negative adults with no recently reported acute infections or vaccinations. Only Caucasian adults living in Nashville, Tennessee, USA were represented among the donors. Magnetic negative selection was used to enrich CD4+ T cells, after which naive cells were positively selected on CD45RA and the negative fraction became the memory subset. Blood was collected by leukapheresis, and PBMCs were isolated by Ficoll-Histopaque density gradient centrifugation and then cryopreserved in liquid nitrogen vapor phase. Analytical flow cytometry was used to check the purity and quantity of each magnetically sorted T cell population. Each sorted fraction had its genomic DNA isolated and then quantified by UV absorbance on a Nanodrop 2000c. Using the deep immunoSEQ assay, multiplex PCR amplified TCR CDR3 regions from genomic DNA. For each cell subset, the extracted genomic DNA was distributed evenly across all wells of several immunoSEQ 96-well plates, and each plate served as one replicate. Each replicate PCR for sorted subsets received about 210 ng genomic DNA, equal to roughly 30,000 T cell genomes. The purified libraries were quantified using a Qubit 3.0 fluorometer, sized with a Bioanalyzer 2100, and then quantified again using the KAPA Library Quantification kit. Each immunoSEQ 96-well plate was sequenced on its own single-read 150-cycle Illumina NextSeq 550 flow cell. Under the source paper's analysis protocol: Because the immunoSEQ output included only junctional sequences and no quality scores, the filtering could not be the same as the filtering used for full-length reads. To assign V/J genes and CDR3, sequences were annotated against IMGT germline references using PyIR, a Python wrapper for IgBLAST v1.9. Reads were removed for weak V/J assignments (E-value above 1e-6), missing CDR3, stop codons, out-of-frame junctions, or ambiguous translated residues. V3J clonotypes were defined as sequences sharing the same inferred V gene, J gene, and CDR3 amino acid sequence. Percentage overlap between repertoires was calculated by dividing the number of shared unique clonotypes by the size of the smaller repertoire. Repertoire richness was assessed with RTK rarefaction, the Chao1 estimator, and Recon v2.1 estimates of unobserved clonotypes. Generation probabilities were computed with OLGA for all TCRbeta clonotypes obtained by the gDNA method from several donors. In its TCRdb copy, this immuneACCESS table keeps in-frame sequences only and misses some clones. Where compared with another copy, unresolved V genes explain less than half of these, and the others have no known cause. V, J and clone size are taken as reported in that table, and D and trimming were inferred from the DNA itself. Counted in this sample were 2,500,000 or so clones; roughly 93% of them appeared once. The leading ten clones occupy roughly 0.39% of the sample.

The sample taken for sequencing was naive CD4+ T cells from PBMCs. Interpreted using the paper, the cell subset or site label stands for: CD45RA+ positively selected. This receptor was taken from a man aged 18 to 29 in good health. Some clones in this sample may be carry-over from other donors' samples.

The nucleotides are TGTGCCAGCAGCCCGCTTTACAGGAATTACGAGCAGTACTTC. Translated, this is CASSPLYRNYEQYF. The chain is made from TRBV7-2 and TRBJ2-7; the D gene is possibly TRBD1, with 5 bases matching. The CDR3, from cysteine to phenylalanine, totals 14 residues. Just the 42-base CDR3 DNA is kept, in frame starting at base 1. V was cut back by 5 bases and J by 4 bases, leaving a gap of 15 bases between them. CDR1 and CDR2 (SGHTA, FQGNSA) derive from the germline V gene. This CDR3, with the reference TRBV7-2 and TRBJ2-7 proteins standing in past its ends, gives the full variable domain GAGVSQSPSNKVTEKGKDVELRCDPISGHTALYWYRQSLGQGLEFLIYFQGNSAPDKSGLPSDRFSAERTGGSVSTLTIQRTQQEDSAVYLCASSPLYRNYEQYFGPGTRLTVT.